One and the same sample provided the 30 T cell receptor beta chains below, sequenced in a study of blood T cells in healthy people across ages. A sample-barcoded 5' primer and a J-beta primer mix were used in a second PCR of about 6 to 12 cycles. TCRdb called the 5' RACE reads again in MiXCR, with one record for every CDR3 protein. The table shows over 600,000 distinct CDR3 sequences, with 35% to 50% occurring only once. Sequencing was performed on blood. The receptors come from an older man in good health.

The chain employs TRBV7-6 and TRBJ2-2; 14 bases agree with TRBD2. The length of the CDR3 is 18 residues. Looked up from germline, CDR1 is SGHVS and CDR2 is FNYEAQ. Unmatched junction bases numbered 4, after V lost 4 bases and J lost 0 bases. The CDR3 region is CASSSGTSGGTNTGELFF. The CDR3 DNA reads TGTGCCAGCAGCTCCGGGACTAGCGGGGGAACGAACACCGGGGAGCTGTTTTTT.

As concerns this clonotype: The germline gene is not matched at one end of the junction; a read error may be the cause. The chain recombines TRBV5-6 with TRBJ2-5; D may be TRBD1 (5 bases). Gene TRBJ2-7 matches the end of the DNA better, so the J call may be wrong. CDR3 length equals 14 residues. CDR1 and CDR2 (germline): SGHDT, YYEEEE. In DNA, the CDR3 is TGTGCCAGTAGCTTGTTTGGGGCCTACTACGAGCAGTACTTC. Translation gives CASSLFGAYYEQYF.

This clonotype came up many times. V is TRBV13 and J is TRBJ2-7; no clear D. Germline V gene data show CDR1 as PRHDT and CDR2 as FYEKMQ (reference sequence). V gave up 0 bases and J gave up 6 bases, with 9 bases separating them. CDR3 length: 13 amino acids. CDR3 sequence: CASSLGLESEQYF. The CDR3 DNA sequence: TGTGCCAGCAGCTTAGGCCTTGAAAGCGAGCAGTACTTC.

This clonotype was counted a few times. V gene TRBV7-3 combines with J gene TRBJ2-1; maybe TRBD2 (7 bases). The CDR3 loop spans 17 amino acids. Germline-derived CDR1 and CDR2 are SGHTA and FQGTGA. V lost 5 bases, J lost 7 bases, and 24 bases lay in between. The CDR3 nucleotides read TGTGCCAGCAGCCCGGAACCATTGGGAGGGGGACGGAATGAGCAGTTCTTC. Amino acids: CASSPEPLGGGRNEQFF.

The table lists this clonotype with a few counts. The J gene is TRBJ2-1, the V gene TRBV29-1; TRBD2 matches at 9 bases. Germline V gene sequence: CDR1 SQVTM, CDR2 ANQGSEA. The CDR3 runs to 14 residues. V shed 5 bases, J shed 4 bases, and the junction held 6 bases outside the gene matches. The CDR3 DNA is TGCAGCGTTCCTCCGGGACTAGCTTACAATGAGCAGTTCTTC. Translating gives CSVPPGLAYNEQFF.

The chain has TRBV6-2 or TRBV6-3 and TRBJ2-7; 7 nucleotides match TRBD1. From germline, CDR1 is MNHEY and CDR2 SVGEGT. The V and J ends lost 5 bases and 3 bases, in that order; junction bases with no gene match: 4. This CDR3 spans 13 amino acids. The CDR3: CASSRDSYYEQYF. The DNA for the CDR3 is TGTGCCAGCAGTCGGGACAGCTACTACGAGCAGTACTTC.

V usage is TRBV5-1 and J usage is TRBJ2-1; D may be TRBD1 (7 bases). This CDR3 has 15 amino acids. V lost 5 bases and J 8 bases, leaving 20 bases between the germline ends. CDR1 and CDR2 from the germline V gene are SGHRS and YFSETQ. CDR3 in DNA: TGCGCCAGCAGAGTGACAGGGATGGGGGAGGATGAGCAGTTCTTC. As protein: CASRVTGMGEDEQFF.

Here the CDR3 reads CSARSVNTEAFF. The CDR3 DNA reads TGCAGCGCAAGATCGGTAAACACTGAAGCTTTCTTT. The chain employs TRBV29-1 and TRBJ1-1; unclear D gene. Germline CDR1 is SQVTM and CDR2 is ANQGSEA. The CDR3 is 12 residues long. V was clipped by 7 bases and J by 2 bases, with 11 bases between them.

This chain links TRBV9 with TRBJ2-2, with 9 positions matching TRBD1. The CDR3 runs 16 residues. Losses at the gene ends were 0 bases for V and 1 base for J; bases not matched to a gene: 1. Per germline, CDR1 SGDLS and CDR2 YYNGEE. The CDR3 bases are TGTGCCAGCAGCGTAGTGGACAGGGGGAACACCGGGGAGCTGTTTTTT. Amino acids: CASSVVDRGNTGELFF.

This clonotype was counted between two and nine times. The chain is built from TRBV27 and TRBJ2-1, with TRBD1 matching 8 bases. The better agreement between TRBJ2-7 and the DNA end casts doubt on the J call. Germline lookup yields CDR1 MNHEY and CDR2 SMNVEV (reference sequence). The CDR3 is made up of 15 amino acids. The CDR3: CASSWDRSTYNEQYF. In DNA, the CDR3 is TGTGCCAGCAGTTGGGACAGGTCCACCTACAATGAGCAGTACTTC.

This clonotype showed up many times. A much more abundant neighbour one base away suggests this may be a read error. V gene TRBV7-2 combines with J gene TRBJ2-5; no clear D. The CDR3 has 12 amino acids. Trimming shortened V by 1 base and J by 3 bases, and 3 bases separated the two germline ends. Germline loops: CDR1 SGHTA, CDR2 FQGNSA. The CDR3 coding sequence is TGTGCCAGCAGCTTAGGAAAAGAGACCCAGTACTTC. Amino acid sequence: CASSLGKETQYF.

The sample holds a few counts of this clonotype. This chain links TRBV6-1 with TRBJ1-5; D gene unclear. This CDR3 is built from 15 residues. The V gene's germline CDR1 is MNHNS and CDR2 SASEGT. The germline V and J ends were trimmed by 5 bases and 0 bases, with 11 bases remaining between them. The CDR3 sequence: CASSQDGYSNQPQHF. CDR3 DNA: TGTGCCAGCAGTCAGGACGGATATAGCAATCAGCCCCAGCATTTT.

This chain links TRBV28 with TRBJ1-2; tentative D call: TRBD1 (5 bases). This CDR3 is 13 amino acids long. V was pared by 10 bases and J by 2 bases, with 14 bases between. Germline-derived CDR1 and CDR2 are MDHEN and SYDVKM. The CDR3 is CATRSGRNYGYTF. The CDR3 DNA is TGTGCCACAAGATCGGGACGAAACTATGGCTACACCTTC.

This clonotype was seen more than once but under ten times. The J gene is TRBJ2-1, the V gene TRBV12-3 or TRBV12-4; a weak D match, TRBD1 (5 bases). The CDR3 covers 14 residues. Trimming shortened V by 1 base and J by 5 bases, and 9 bases separated the two germline ends. DNA for the CDR3: TGTGCCAGCAGTTTAGGCAGGGCAGACAATGAGCAGTTCTTC. Its protein product is CASSLGRADNEQFF.

In its sample, this clonotype was seen a few times. The gene calls are TRBV6-2 or TRBV6-3 and TRBJ1-5; no reliable D call. This CDR3 is 14 amino acids long. V was clipped by 2 bases and J by 3 bases, with 8 bases between them. CDR1 is MNHEY and CDR2 is SVGEGT in the germline V gene. The CDR3 loop is CASSYTQNNQPQHF. CDR3 bases: TGTGCCAGCAGTTACACCCAGAACAATCAGCCCCAGCATTTT.

This clonotype has only a few counts. This chain joins TRBV20-1 and TRBJ2-3; possibly TRBD1 for D (5 bases). The CDR3 is made up of 14 amino acids. Germline CDR1 reads DFQATT; CDR2 reads SNEGSKA (reference sequence). V gave up 4 bases and J gave up 1 base, with 12 bases separating them. This chain's CDR3 is CSAKAVRGTDTQYF. The CDR3 DNA sequence: TGCAGTGCTAAGGCGGTCAGGGGCACAGATACGCAGTATTTT.

Comment on this clonotype: A junction boundary mismatches the germline segment, possibly from a read error. The chain combines TRBV7-3 with TRBJ2-7; D may correspond to TRBD1 or TRBD2 (5 bases each). There are 13 residues in the CDR3. CDR1 is SGHTA, CDR2 FQGTGA, per germline. This CDR3 reads CASSSGRTYEQYF. In DNA, the CDR3 is TGCGCCAGCAGCTCGGGACGAACCTACGAGCAGTACTTC.

The genes are TRBV6-1 and TRBJ2-6; D unresolved. Trimming removed 6 bases at V and 0 bases at J, with 9 bases between. CDR3 length: 15 amino acids. Germline loops: CDR1 MNHNS, CDR2 SASEGT. The CDR3 DNA reads as TGTGCCAGCAGGGGTCTCAGCTCTGGGGCCAACGTCCTGACTTTC. Residues: CASRGLSSGANVLTF.

This clonotype has at least ten counts. The DNA for the CDR3 is TGTGCCAGCAGCCAGAATTCCGGGACAGGGCTTCGCGAGCAGTTCTTC. This codes for CASSQNSGTGLREQFF. The genes are TRBV4-2 and TRBJ2-1; 9 bases are shared with TRBD1. This CDR3 contains 16 residues. Germline V gene sequence: CDR1 LGHNA, CDR2 YNFKEQ. The V gene end was trimmed by 3 bases and the J gene end by 10 bases; junction bases not matched to a gene: 13.

CDR3 sequence reads: CASSPRRSGGPYEQYF. As DNA, the CDR3 is TGTGCCAGCAGCCCCCGGAGGTCCGGGGGTCCGTACGAGCAGTACTTC. This rearrangement joins TRBV7-8 to TRBJ2-7; D possibly corresponds to TRBD2 (6 bases). The CDR3 covers 16 residues. Trimming removed 5 bases at V and 4 bases at J, with 21 bases between. Germline CDR1 SGHVS, CDR2 FQNEAQ.

This chain connects TRBV6-2 or TRBV6-3 to TRBJ2-4, with D tentatively TRBD1 (6 bases). This CDR3 is built from 15 residues. The V and J ends lost 0 bases and 2 bases respectively, with 8 bases between them. Germline CDR1 and CDR2: MNHEY and SVGEGT. The CDR3 coding sequence is TGTGCCAGCAGTTACTCAACAGGGTCCAAAAACATTCAGTACTTC. As protein: CASSYSTGSKNIQYF.

In this sample, this clonotype turned up a few times. The gene calls are TRBV6-2 or TRBV6-3 and TRBJ2-5, with 8 bases that match TRBD1. Germline-derived CDR1 and CDR2 are MNHEY and SVGEGT. The CDR3 extends over 15 amino acids. The junction had 5 bases not matched to a gene; V was cut back by 5 bases and J by 0 bases. The CDR3 coding sequence is TGTGCCAGCAGTAAAAACAGGGGGTACCAAGAGACCCAGTACTTC. This gives the protein CASSKNRGYQETQYF.

Only a few counts were recorded for this clonotype. V gene TRBV20-1 combines with J gene TRBJ2-1; 11 bases line up with TRBD2. This CDR3 spans 19 amino acids. The germline V gene has CDR1 DFQATT and CDR2 SNEGSKA (reference sequence). The V segment lost 5 bases and the J segment 0 bases; nucleotides outside the gene matches: 15. The CDR3: CSAPTGTSGRTFSYNEQFF. The CDR3 DNA reads as TGCAGTGCTCCGACCGGGACTAGCGGCCGTACCTTCTCCTACAATGAGCAGTTCTTC.

The gene calls are TRBV12-3 or TRBV12-4 and TRBJ2-7; TRBD1 matches 7 bases. The CDR3 is 15 amino acids. J gave up 3 bases and V 4 bases, and 9 bases lay outside the gene matches. In DNA form, the CDR3 reads TGTGCCAGCAGTTCCCAGACAGGGAGATTCTACGAGCAGTACTTC. Encoded protein: CASSSQTGRFYEQYF.

CDR3 DNA sequence: TGTGCCAGCAGTTTATTCGGGACTAGCGGGAGACTTTCGAACACCGGGGAGCTGTTTTTT. Its translation: CASSLFGTSGRLSNTGELFF. The chain couples TRBV12-3 or TRBV12-4 to TRBJ2-2, with 14 bases fitting TRBD2. This CDR3 region has 20 residues. Trimming at V came to 2 bases and at J to 0 bases, leaving 8 bases not matched to a gene.

The chain recombines TRBV7-2 with TRBJ1-1; D uncertain. Germline CDR1 and CDR2: SGHTA and FQGNSA. V was cut by 1 base and J by 4 bases, with 7 bases left in between. The CDR3 has 13 amino acids. CDR3 region: CASSLGEGTEAFF. CDR3 nucleotides: TGTGCCAGCAGCTTAGGGGAGGGCACTGAAGCTTTCTTT.

The chain combines TRBV11-1 with TRBJ1-2; 9 bases fit TRBD1. This CDR3 is built from 16 residues. The germline V gene encodes CDR1 SGHAT and CDR2 FQDESV (reference sequence). Losses at the gene ends were 4 bases for V and 4 bases for J; bases not matched to a gene: 10. Here the CDR3 reads CASSSDSGTGFYGYTF. DNA for the CDR3: TGTGCCAGCAGCTCCGATTCCGGGACAGGGTTCTATGGCTACACCTTC.

The rearrangement joins TRBV6-2 or TRBV6-3 to TRBJ2-2, with D unclear. Germline CDR1 and CDR2: MNHEY and SVGEGT. Trimming removed 6 bases at V and 0 bases at J, with 11 bases between. The CDR3 totals 15 residues. CDR3 nucleotides: TGTGCCAGCAGCCGCGGACCCTCGAACACCGGGGAGCTGTTTTTT. Its protein is CASSRGPSNTGELFF.

The chain carries TRBV28 and TRBJ2-1, with 9 bases lining up with TRBD2. This CDR3 has 14 residues. From germline, CDR1 is MDHEN and CDR2 SYDVKM. V shed 3 bases and J 12 bases; nucleotides not matched to a gene: 9. The CDR3 loop is CASSLPKTSGGQFF. The DNA for the CDR3 is TGTGCCAGCAGTTTGCCTAAGACTAGCGGAGGGCAGTTCTTC. The variable domain in full, with the rest retrieved from reference TRBV28 and TRBJ2-1, is DVKVTQSSRYLVKRTGEKVFLECVQDMDHENMFWYRQDPGLGLRLIYFSYDVKMKEKGDIPEGYSVSREKKERFSLILESASTNQTSMYLCASSLPKTSGGQFFGPGTRLTVL.

The rearrangement links TRBV2 to TRBJ2-2; tentatively, D is TRBD1 (5 bases). V lost 5 bases to trimming and J lost 1 base, with 20 bases between them. The CDR3 sequence is 18 residues long. Germline-derived CDR1 and CDR2 are SNHLY and FYNNEI. CDR3 in DNA: TGTGCCAGCAGTCCTAGAATTCTCAGGGCAATGAACACCGGGGAGCTGTTTTTT. Protein product: CASSPRILRAMNTGELFF.